Sequencing of this T cell receptor beta chain was carried out in a study of T-cell memory formation after mild COVID-19. Only a few counts were recorded for this clonotype. CDR3 length: 11 residues. Germline V gene sequence: CDR1 DFQATT, CDR2 SNEGSKA (reference sequence). One entry per CDR3 protein, called by TCRdb with MiXCR from the 5' RACE reads. This sample has roughly 400,000 distinct CDR3 sequences, with 15% to 20% found just once. The chain combines TRBV20-1 with TRBJ1-1, with D tentatively TRBD1 (5 bases). The receptor's source is a man aged 18 to 35 who had mild COVID-19 (a few samples of this study predate the infection). Cell type and time point are not known. Sequenced sample: PBMCs or a T cell subset sorted from them (not recorded which). DNA of the CDR3: TGCAGGACAGTCCAGAACACTGAAGCTTTCTTT. It encodes CRTVQNTEAFF.